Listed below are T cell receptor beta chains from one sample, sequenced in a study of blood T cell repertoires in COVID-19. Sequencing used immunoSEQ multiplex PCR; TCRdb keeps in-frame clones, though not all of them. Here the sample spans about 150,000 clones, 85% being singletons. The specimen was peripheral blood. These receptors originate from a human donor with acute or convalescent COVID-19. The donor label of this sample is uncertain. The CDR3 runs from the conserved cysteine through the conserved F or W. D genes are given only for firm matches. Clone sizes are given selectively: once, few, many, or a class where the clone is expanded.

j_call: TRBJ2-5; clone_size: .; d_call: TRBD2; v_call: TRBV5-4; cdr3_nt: TGTGCCAGCAGCACCGGGACTAGCGGGGGGCCCTACCAAGAGACCCAGTACTTC; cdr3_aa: CASSTGTSGGPYQETQYF
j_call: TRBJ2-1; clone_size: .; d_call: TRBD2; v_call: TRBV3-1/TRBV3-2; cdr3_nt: TGTGCCAGCAGCCAAGGGCCTAGCGGGAGACATGAGCAGTTCTTC; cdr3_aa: CASSQGPSGRHEQFF
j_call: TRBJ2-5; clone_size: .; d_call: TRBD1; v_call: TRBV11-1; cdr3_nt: TGTGCCAGCAGCTTAGGGACAGGGGTAGAGACCCAGTACTTC; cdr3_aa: CASSLGTGVETQYF
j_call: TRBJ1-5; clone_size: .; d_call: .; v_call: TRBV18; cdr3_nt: TGTGCCAGCTCACCATATTCTCAGCCCCAGCATTTT; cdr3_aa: CASSPYSQPQHF
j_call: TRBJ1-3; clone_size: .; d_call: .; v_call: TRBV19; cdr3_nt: TGTGCCAGTAGTCCTCACTCGGGCAGGGGCTCTGGAAACACCATATATTTT; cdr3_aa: CASSPHSGRGSGNTIYF
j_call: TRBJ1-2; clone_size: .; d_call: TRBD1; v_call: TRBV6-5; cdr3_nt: TGTGCCAGCGCGGGACAGGGGGAAACCGGCTACACCTTC; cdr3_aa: CASAGQGETGYTF
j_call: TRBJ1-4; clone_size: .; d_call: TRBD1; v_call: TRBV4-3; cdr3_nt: TGCGCCAGCAGCCACGGTCTCGTCGGGACAGGGAGAGAAAAACTGTTTTTT; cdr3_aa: CASSHGLVGTGREKLFF
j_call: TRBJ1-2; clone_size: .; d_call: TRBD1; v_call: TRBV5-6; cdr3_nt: TGTGCCAGCAGCTTCGGGACAGGGGGCTCGGGTAACTATGGCTACACCTTC; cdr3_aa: CASSFGTGGSGNYGYTF
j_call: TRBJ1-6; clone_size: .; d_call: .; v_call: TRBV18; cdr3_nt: TGTGCCAGCTCACCAGAACGGGATCTAGGCTCACCCCTCCACTTT; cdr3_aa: CASSPERDLGSPLHF
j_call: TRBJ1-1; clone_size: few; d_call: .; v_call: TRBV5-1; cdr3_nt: TGCGCCAGCAGTGGGGGACTCTCGTCGAATGAAGCTTTCTTT; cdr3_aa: CASSGGLSSNEAFF
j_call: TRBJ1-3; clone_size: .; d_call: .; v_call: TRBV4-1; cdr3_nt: TGCGCCAGCAGCGCAAGAACCCAGAATGGAAACACCATATATTTT; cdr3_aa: CASSARTQNGNTIYF
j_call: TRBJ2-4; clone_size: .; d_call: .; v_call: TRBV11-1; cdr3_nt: TGTGCCAGCAGCTTAGGCGGTTCGTTAGCCAAAAACATTCAGTACTTC; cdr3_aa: CASSLGGSLAKNIQYF
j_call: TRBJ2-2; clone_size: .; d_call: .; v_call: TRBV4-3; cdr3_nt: TGCGCCAGCAGGAGAGTAGCGAACACCGGGGAGCTGTTTTTT; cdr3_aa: CASRRVANTGELFF
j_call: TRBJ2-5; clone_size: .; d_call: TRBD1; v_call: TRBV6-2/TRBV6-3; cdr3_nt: TGTGCCAGCAGTTACCCCGGACAGGGTTTAGAGACCCAGTACTTC; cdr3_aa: CASSYPGQGLETQYF
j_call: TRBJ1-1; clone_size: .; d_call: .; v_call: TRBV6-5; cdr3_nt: TGTGCCAGCAGTTACGTCGCAGGGGCCGCTTTCTTT; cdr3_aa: CASSYVAGAAFF
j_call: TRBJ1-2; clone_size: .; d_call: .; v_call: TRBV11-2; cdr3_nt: TGTGCCAGCAGCTTAGATCAGAGACGGCCGGGGGGCTACACCTTC; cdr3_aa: CASSLDQRRPGGYTF
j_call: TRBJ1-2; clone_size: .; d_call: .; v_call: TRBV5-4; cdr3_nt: TGTGCCAGCAGCTTGATGGGGGGCTATGGCTACACCTTC; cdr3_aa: CASSLMGGYGYTF
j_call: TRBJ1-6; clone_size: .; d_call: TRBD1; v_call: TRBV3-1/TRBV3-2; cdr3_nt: TGTGCCAGCAGCCAAGGCAGGGGGAGTTCACCCCTCCACTTT; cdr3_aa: CASSQGRGSSPLHF
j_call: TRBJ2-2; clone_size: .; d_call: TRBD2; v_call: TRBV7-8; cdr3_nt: TGTGCCAGCACTCCACTGGGAGGGATGGTCACCGGGGAGCTGTTTTTT; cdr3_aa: CASTPLGGMVTGELFF
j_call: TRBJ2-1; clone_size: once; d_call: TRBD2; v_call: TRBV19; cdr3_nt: TGTGCCAGTAGTAACCTTGGACTAGCGGACTACAATGAGCAGTTCTTC; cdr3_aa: CASSNLGLADYNEQFF
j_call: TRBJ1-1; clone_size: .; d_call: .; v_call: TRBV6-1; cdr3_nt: TGTGCCAGCATCACAGGGAGGGACACTGAAGCTTTCTTT; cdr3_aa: CASITGRDTEAFF
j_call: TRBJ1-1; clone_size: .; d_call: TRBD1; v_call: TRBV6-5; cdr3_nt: TGTGCCAGCAGTTCCTGGACAGGAAACACTGAAGCTTTCTTT; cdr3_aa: CASSSWTGNTEAFF
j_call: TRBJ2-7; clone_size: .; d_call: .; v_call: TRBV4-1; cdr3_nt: TGCGCCAGCAGCCAAGGGTTCCAGGGCTACGAGCAGTACTTC; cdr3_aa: CASSQGFQGYEQYF
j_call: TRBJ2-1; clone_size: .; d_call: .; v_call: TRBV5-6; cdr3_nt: TGTGCCAGCAGCTTGTCGGGAGCGTCCTACAATGAGCAGTTCTTC; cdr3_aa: CASSLSGASYNEQFF
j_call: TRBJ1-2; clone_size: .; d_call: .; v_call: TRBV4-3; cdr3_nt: TGCGCCAGCAGCCAGGCGCGGGGGGCTGTCAACTATGGCTACACCTTC; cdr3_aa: CASSQARGAVNYGYTF
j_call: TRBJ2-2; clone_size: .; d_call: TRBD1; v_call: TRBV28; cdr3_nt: TGTGCCAGCAGTCCAGGGACAGGGACCGGGGAGCTGTTTTTT; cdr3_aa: CASSPGTGTGELFF
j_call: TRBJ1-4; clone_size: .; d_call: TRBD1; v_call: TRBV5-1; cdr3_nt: TGCGCCAGCAGCTTGGCCGCACAGGGGGGTTTGGGTACAGCTAATGAAAAACTGTTTTTT; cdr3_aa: CASSLAAQGGLGTANEKLFF
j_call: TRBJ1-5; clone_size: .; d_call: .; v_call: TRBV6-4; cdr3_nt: TGTGCCAGCAGGGGACAAGAAGATAGCAATCAGCCCCAGCATTTT; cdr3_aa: CASRGQEDSNQPQHF
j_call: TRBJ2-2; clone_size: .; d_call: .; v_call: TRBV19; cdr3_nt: TGTGCCAGTAGTTACCTCACACAGTCTACCGGGGAGCTGTTTTTT; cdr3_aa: CASSYLTQSTGELFF
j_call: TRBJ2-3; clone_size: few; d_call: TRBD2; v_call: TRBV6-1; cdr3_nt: TGTGCCAGCAGTGGACTACTAGCGGGAGCGGGAACAGATACGCAGTATTTT; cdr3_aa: CASSGLLAGAGTDTQYF
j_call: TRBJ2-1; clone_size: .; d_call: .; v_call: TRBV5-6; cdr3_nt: TGTGCCAGCAGCTTCCCCGTGTTAGATTCAAATGAGCAGTTCTTC; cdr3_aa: CASSFPVLDSNEQFF
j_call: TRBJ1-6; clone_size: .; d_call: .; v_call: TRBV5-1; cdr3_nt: TGCGCCAGCAGCCCTAATCAGGGGAGTAATTCACCCCTCCACTTT; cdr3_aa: CASSPNQGSNSPLHF
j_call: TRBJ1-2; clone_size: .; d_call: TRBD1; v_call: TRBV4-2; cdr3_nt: TGTGCCAGCAGCCAGGGTAGACAGGGGGCCTATGGCTACACCTTC; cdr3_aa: CASSQGRQGAYGYTF
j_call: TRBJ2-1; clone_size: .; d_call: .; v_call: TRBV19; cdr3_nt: TGTGCCAGTAGTTCTAGCGCGATTCTATACAATGAGCAGTTCTTC; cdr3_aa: CASSSSAILYNEQFF
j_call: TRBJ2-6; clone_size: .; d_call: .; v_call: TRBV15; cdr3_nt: TGTGCCACCAGCAGAGATAGGTCTGGACAGCTCTATACCAACGTCCTGACTTTC; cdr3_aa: CATSRDRSGQLYTNVLTF
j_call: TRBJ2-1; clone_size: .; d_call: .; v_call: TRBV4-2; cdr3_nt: TGTGCCAGCAGCCAAGGCCAGCGGGACAATGAGCAGTTCTTC; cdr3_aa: CASSQGQRDNEQFF
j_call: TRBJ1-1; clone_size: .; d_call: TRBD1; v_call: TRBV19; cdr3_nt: TGTGCCAGTAGTATAGGGGGGACAGGGTCTGAAGCTTTCTTT; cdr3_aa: CASSIGGTGSEAFF
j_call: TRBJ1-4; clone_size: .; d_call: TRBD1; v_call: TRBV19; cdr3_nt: TGTGCCAGTAGTTTCCGACAGGGTACTAATGAAAAACTGTTTTTT; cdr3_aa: CASSFRQGTNEKLFF
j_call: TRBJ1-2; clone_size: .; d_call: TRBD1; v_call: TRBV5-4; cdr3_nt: TGTGCCAGCAGCTCTAGGGACAGAAAGATCTGGGGCTACACCTTC; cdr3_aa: CASSSRDRKIWGYTF
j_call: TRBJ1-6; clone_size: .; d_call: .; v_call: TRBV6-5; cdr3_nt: TGTGCCAGCAGCTACGGTGTGGGGGGCTATAATTCACCCCTCCACTTT; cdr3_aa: CASSYGVGGYNSPLHF
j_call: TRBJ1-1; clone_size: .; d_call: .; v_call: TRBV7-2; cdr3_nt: TGTGCCAGCAGCCTCGTCGGGGGGGCGAGGACTGAAGCTTTCTTT; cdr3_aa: CASSLVGGARTEAFF
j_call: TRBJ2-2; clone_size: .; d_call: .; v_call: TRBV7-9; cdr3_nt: TGTGCCAGCAGCTCAGACGGCGGGGCGAACACCGGGGAGCTGTTTTTT; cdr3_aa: CASSSDGGANTGELFF
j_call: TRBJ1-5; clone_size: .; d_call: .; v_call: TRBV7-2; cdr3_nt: TGTGCCAGCAGCCCTATGGGGGACACCCGACAGCCCCAGCATTTT; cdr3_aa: CASSPMGDTRQPQHF
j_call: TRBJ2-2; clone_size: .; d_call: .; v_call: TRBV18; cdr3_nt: TGTGCCAGCTCACCACGGAGCGGGGGGGAGCTGTTTTTT; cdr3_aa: CASSPRSGGELFF
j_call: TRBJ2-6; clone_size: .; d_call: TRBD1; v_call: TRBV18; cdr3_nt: TGTGCCAGCTCACCACCGGGACAGGGCCTCTCTGGGGCCAACGTCCTGACTTTC; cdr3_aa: CASSPPGQGLSGANVLTF
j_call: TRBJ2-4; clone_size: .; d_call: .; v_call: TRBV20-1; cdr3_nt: TGCAGTGCTAGTCGTCCACAAGACAGCAAAAACATTCAGTACTTC; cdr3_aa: CSASRPQDSKNIQYF
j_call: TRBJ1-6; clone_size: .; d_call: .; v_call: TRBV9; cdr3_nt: TGTGCCAGCAGCGTTAGGAGGGACGGTTCACCCCTCCACTTT; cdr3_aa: CASSVRRDGSPLHF
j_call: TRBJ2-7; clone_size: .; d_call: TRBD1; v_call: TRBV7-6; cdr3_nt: TGTGCCAGCAGCCCGCCGGGACAGGGAAACTACGAGCAGTACTTC; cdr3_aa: CASSPPGQGNYEQYF
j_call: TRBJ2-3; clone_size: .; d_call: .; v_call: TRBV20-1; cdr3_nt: TGCAGTGCCAGGGGCCCGCGACTCGTTTTTTTT; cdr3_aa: CSARGPRLVFF
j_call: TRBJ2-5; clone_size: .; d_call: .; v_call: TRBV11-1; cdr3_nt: TGTGCCAGCAGCCCACGCAGGGTCGATGAGACCCAGTACTTC; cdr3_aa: CASSPRRVDETQYF
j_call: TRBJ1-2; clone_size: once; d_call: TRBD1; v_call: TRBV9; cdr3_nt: TGTGCCAGCAGCGTAGGACAGGGGGCATTCAACTATGGCTACACCTTC; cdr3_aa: CASSVGQGAFNYGYTF
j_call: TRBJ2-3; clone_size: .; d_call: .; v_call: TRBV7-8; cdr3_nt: TGTGCCAGCAGATCGGGGAGCACAGATACGCAGTATTTT; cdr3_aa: CASRSGSTDTQYF
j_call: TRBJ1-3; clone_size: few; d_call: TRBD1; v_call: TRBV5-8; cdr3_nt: TGTGCCAGCAGCCACAGACAGGGGCGCTCTGGAAACACCATATATTTT; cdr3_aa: CASSHRQGRSGNTIYF
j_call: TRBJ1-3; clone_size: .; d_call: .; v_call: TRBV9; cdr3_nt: TGTGCCAGCAGCGTAGCTCGAAGGGGCGATGTCTCTGGAAACACCATATATTTT; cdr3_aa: CASSVARRGDVSGNTIYF
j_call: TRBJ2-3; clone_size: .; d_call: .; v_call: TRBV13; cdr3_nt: TGTGCCAGCAGCTTTCAGAGGTTTAACAGGCGTAGCACAGATACGCAGTATTTT; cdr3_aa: CASSFQRFNRRSTDTQYF
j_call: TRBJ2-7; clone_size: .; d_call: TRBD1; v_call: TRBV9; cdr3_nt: TGTGCCAGCAGCGCCGGGACAGGTTACGAGCAGTACTTC; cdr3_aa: CASSAGTGYEQYF
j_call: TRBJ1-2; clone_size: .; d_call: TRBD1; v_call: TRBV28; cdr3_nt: TGTGCCAGCACCGCCGGGATCCGGGACAGGGGGACTAACTATGGCTACACCTTC; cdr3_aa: CASTAGIRDRGTNYGYTF